This is a list of T cell receptor beta chains from one sample in a study of shared clonotypes between healthy human individuals. TCRdb's table, derived via immunoSEQ multiplex PCR, lists solely in-frame clones and lacks some. Of roughly 850,000 clones listed, around 96% were seen once; the top ten hold about 0.22%. Source material: naive CD8+ T cells sorted from blood. The receptors shown here come from a man younger than 45 in good health. The conserved cysteine and the conserved F or W are not part of the CDR3 here.

V: TRBV9; J: TRBJ2-3; CDR3: ASSPPSGSADTQY
V: TRBV2; J: TRBJ2-7; CDR3: ASSEGLVLYEQY
V: TRBV7-9; J: TRBJ2-2; CDR3: ASSPRTANTGELF
V: TRBV11-2; J: TRBJ2-5; CDR3: ASSPWGRQIQETQY
V: TRBV7-8; J: TRBJ2-7; CDR3: ASSLLGTASYEQY
V: TRBV5-1; J: TRBJ2-2; CDR3: ASSLSEAYTGELF
V: TRBV29-1; J: TRBJ2-7; CDR3: SVLQGYEQY
V: TRBV6-5; J: TRBJ2-7; CDR3: ASSYSPAYEQY
V: TRBV29-1; J: TRBJ2-3; CDR3: SVDGGTQDTQY
V: TRBV25-1; J: TRBJ2-1; CDR3: ASSEFSTGVGEQF
V: TRBV27; J: TRBJ2-7; CDR3: ASSPRQGGYEQY
V: TRBV21-1; J: TRBJ2-4; CDR3: ASSKQKNIQY
V: TRBV9; J: TRBJ2-7; CDR3: ASSVSGTGSNEQY
V: TRBV5-1; J: TRBJ2-7; CDR3: ASTPLGGSYEQY
V: TRBV7-8; J: TRBJ2-3; CDR3: ASSPAALYPTDTQY
V: TRBV7-3; J: TRBJ2-1; CDR3: ASSLSQYNEQF
V: TRBV7-9; J: TRBJ1-1; CDR3: ASSSPGRPNTEAF
V: TRBV5-6; J: TRBJ2-5; CDR3: ASSSAIRGTQETQY
V: TRBV29-1; J: TRBJ2-1; CDR3: SVPGTSGIVNEQF
V: TRBV7-9; J: TRBJ2-7; CDR3: ASSEGGGLNEQY
V: TRBV10-3; J: TRBJ2-1; CDR3: AISEPGLAGDEQF
V: TRBV2; J: TRBJ1-1; CDR3: ASGYLGRDTEAF
V: TRBV4-1; J: TRBJ2-7; CDR3: ASSQEYSGVVSYEQY
V: TRBV7-9; J: TRBJ2-5; CDR3: ASSLQGSGKAQY
V: TRBV29-1; J: TRBJ2-7; CDR3: SGGQTTYEQY
V: TRBV27; J: TRBJ2-2; CDR3: ASSAGGTGELF
V: TRBV6-5; J: TRBJ2-1; CDR3: AIDIKLAGGNEQF
V: TRBV6-1; J: TRBJ2-3; CDR3: ASIQSDTQY
V: TRBV6-5; J: TRBJ2-1; CDR3: ASSYQAGQGYNEQF
V: TRBV7-9; J: TRBJ2-3; CDR3: ASSSPAGTSGRDTQY
V: TRBV27; J: TRBJ1-2; CDR3: ASSLGGDRFYGYT
V: TRBV15; J: TRBJ2-1; CDR3: ATGLTSADEQF
V: TRBV6-5; J: TRBJ2-3; CDR3: ASSYGGRAWDTQY
V: TRBV4-1; J: TRBJ1-1; CDR3: ASSHDRGNTEAF
V: TRBV28; J: TRBJ2-5; CDR3: ASSLGAGGAQETQY
V: TRBV18; J: TRBJ2-5; CDR3: ASSPSTGEETQY
V: TRBV18; J: TRBJ2-5; CDR3: ASSTGPAETQY
V: TRBV27; J: TRBJ2-1; CDR3: ASSLDRSYNEQF
V: TRBV29-1; J: TRBJ1-2; CDR3: SVPGPKGPSNYGYT
V: TRBV28; J: TRBJ2-1; CDR3: ASSPYNEQF
V: TRBV18; J: TRBJ2-5; CDR3: ASSLKYQETQY
V: TRBV7-9; J: TRBJ1-5; CDR3: ASSLGLDQPQH
V: TRBV29-1; J: TRBJ2-1; CDR3: SVEGGPKSYNEQF
V: TRBV28; J: TRBJ2-1; CDR3: AYGKDNYNEQF
V: TRBV27; J: TRBJ1-1; CDR3: ASSLLGDQEGDEAF
V: TRBV27; J: TRBJ1-1; CDR3: ASSPSGTGPNTEAF
V: TRBV6-5; J: TRBJ2-4; CDR3: ASSRGTAKNIQY
V: TRBV7-9; J: TRBJ1-2; CDR3: ASSSTGGYDYGYT
V: TRBV27; J: TRBJ2-7; CDR3: ASSSTNGAYEQY
V: TRBV7-9; J: TRBJ2-5; CDR3: ASTRAEETQY
V: TRBV7-9; J: TRBJ2-7; CDR3: ASSPFYEQY
V: TRBV15; J: TRBJ2-7; CDR3: ATSRDWTPTYEQY
V: TRBV10-3; J: TRBJ2-2; CDR3: AISESGTDTGELF
V: TRBV5-5; J: TRBJ1-5; CDR3: ASSLVRVGQPQH
V: TRBV15; J: TRBJ2-2; CDR3: ATSRDREDTGELF
V: TRBV7-9; J: TRBJ2-3; CDR3: ASSPIASKTDTQY
V: TRBV9; J: TRBJ2-1; CDR3: ASSAGTAGYNEQF
V: TRBV11-2; J: TRBJ2-1; CDR3: ASSSAVFDEQF
V: TRBV2; J: TRBJ1-2; CDR3: ASSEWTGRNYGYT